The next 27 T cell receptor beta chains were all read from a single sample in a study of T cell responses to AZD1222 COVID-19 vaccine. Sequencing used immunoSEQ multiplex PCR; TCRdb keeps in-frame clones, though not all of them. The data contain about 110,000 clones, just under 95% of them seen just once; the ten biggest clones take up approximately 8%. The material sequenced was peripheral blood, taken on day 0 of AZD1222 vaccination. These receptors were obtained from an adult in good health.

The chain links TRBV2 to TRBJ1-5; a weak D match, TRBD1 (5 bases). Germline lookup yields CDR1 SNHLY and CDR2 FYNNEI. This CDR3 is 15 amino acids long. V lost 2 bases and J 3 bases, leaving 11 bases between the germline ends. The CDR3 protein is CASSERGKVNQPQHF. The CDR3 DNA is TGTGCCAGCAGTGAACGGGGCAAGGTCAATCAGCCCCAGCATTTT.

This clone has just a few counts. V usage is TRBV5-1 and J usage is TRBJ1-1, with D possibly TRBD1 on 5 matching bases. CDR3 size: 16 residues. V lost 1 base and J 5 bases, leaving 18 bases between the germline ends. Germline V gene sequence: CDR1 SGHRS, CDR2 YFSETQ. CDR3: CASSLSAGLRGTEAFF. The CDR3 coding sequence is TGCGCCAGCAGCTTGTCGGCAGGGCTAAGAGGGACTGAAGCTTTCTTT.

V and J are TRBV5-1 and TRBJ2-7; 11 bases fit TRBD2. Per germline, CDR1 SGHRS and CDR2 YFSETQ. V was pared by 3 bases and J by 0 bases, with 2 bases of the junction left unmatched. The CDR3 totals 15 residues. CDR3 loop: CASSSTSGASYEQYF. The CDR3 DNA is TGCGCCAGCAGCTCGACTAGCGGGGCCTCCTACGAGCAGTACTTC.

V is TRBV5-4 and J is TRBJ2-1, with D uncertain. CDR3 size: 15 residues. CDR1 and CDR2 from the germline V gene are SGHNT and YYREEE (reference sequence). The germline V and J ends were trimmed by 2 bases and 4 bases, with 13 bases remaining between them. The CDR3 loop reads CASSFGQMNYNEQFF. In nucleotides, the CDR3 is TGTGCCAGCAGCTTCGGGCAGATGAATTACAATGAGCAGTTCTTC. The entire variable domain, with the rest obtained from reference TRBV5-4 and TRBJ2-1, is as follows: ETGVTQSPTHLIKTRGQQVTLRCSSQSGHNTVSWYQQALGQGPQFIFQYYREEENGRGNFPPRFSGLQFPNYSSELNVNALELDDSALYLCASSFGQMNYNEQFFGPGTRLTVL.

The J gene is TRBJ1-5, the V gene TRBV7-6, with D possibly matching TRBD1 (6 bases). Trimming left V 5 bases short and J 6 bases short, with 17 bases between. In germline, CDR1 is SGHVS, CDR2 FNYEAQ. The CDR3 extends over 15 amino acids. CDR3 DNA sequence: TGTGCCAGCAGCACCACCCCAGGGGCCCCTCAGCCCCAGCATTTT. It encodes CASSTTPGAPQPQHF.

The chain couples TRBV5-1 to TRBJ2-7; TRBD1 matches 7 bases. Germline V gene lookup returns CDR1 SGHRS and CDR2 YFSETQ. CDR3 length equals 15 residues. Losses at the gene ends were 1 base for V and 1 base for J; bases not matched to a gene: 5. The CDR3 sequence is CASSLWQGVSYEQYF. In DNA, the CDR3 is TGCGCCAGCAGCTTGTGGCAGGGGGTGTCCTACGAGCAGTACTTC.

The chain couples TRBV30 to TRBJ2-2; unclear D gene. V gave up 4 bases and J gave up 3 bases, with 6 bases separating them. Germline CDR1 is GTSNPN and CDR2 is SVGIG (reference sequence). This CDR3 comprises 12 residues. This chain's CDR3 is CAWTGDTGELFF. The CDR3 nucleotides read TGTGCCTGGACAGGCGACACCGGGGAGCTGTTTTTT.

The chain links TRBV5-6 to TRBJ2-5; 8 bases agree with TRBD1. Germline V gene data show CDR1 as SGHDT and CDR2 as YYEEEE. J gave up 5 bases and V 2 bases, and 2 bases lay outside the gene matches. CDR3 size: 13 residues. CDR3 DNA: TGTGCCAGCAGCTTAACAGGGGGGGAGACCCAGTACTTC. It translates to CASSLTGGETQYF.

CDR3 sequence (DNA): TGTGCCAGCAGCTTTAGGGGCATGAACACTGAAGCTTTCTTT. It specifies CASSFRGMNTEAFF. This sequence joins TRBV13 and TRBJ1-1; D is possibly TRBD1 (5 bases). CDR1 PRHDT and CDR2 FYEKMQ come from the germline V gene (reference sequence). The CDR3 spans 14 residues. V lost 3 bases, J lost 0 bases, and 8 bases lay in between.

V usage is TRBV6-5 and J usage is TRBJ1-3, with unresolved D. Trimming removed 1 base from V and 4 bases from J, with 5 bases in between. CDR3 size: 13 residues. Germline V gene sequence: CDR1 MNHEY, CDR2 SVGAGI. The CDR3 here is CASSYLRGNTIYF. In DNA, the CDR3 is TGTGCCAGCAGTTACTTGCGGGGAAACACCATATATTTT.

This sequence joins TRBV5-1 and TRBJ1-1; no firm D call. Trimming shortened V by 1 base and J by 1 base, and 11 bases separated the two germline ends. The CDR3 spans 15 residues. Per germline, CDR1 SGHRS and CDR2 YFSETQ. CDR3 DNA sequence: TGCGCCAGCAGCTTGCCGGCTTCATCGAACACTGAAGCTTTCTTT. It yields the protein CASSLPASSNTEAFF.

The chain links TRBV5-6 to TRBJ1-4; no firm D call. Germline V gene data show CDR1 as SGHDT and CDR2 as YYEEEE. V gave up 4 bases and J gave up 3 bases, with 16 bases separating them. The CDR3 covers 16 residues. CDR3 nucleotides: TGTGCCAGCAGCCCTGGACCCGGGTCAGCTAATGAAAAACTGTTTTTT. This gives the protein CASSPGPGSANEKLFF.

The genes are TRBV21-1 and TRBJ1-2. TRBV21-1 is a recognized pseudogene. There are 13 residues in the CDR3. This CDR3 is CASRITRENGYTF. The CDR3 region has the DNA TGTGCCAGCAGAATCACTCGGGAGAATGGCTACACCTTC.

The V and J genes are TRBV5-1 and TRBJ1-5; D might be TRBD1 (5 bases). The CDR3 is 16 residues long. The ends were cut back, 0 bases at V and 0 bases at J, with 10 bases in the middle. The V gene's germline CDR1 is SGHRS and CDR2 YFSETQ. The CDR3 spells CASSLDGGDSNQPQHF. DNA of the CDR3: TGCGCCAGCAGCTTGGATGGAGGGGATAGCAATCAGCCCCAGCATTTT.

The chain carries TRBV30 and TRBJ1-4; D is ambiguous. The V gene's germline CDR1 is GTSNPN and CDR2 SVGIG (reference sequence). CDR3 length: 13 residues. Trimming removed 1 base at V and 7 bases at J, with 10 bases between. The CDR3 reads CAWSGSRTEKLFF. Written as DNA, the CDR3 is TGTGCCTGGAGTGGGTCTAGGACTGAAAAACTGTTTTTT.

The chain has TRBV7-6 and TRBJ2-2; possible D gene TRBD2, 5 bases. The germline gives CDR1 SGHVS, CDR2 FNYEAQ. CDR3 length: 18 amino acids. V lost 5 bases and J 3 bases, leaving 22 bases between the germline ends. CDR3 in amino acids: CASSRRWRKGLDTGELFF. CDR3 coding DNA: TGTGCCAGCAGCCGCCGTTGGAGGAAAGGACTCGACACCGGGGAGCTGTTTTTT.

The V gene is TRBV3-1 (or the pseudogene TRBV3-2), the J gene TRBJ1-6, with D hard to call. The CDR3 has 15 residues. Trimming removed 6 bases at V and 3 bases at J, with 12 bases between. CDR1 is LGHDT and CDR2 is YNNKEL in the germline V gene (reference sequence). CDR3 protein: CASRLGQVYNSPLHF. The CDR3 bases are TGTGCCAGCAGACTCGGCCAGGTCTATAATTCACCCCTCCACTTT.

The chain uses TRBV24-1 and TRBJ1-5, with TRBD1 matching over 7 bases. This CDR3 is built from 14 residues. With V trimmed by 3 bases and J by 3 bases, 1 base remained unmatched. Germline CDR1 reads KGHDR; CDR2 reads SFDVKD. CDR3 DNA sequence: TGTGCCACCAGTGATGGGACAGTCAATCAGCCCCAGCATTTT. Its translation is CATSDGTVNQPQHF.

The CDR3 reads CASSHESLYEQYF. In DNA, the CDR3 is TGTGCCAGCAGCCACGAATCGCTCTACGAGCAGTACTTC. The V call is TRBV3-1 (or the pseudogene TRBV3-2), the J call TRBJ2-7; D is uncertain. The CDR3 length is 13 residues. Trimming shortened V by 3 bases and J by 3 bases, and 9 bases separated the two germline ends. CDR1 is LGHDT, CDR2 YNNKEL, per germline (reference sequence).

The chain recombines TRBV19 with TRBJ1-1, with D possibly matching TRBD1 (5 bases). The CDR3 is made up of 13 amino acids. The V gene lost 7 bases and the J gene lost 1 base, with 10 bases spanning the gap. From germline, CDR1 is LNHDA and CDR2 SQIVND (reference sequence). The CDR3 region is CASKLQENTEAFF. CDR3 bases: TGTGCCAGTAAATTACAGGAGAACACTGAAGCTTTCTTT.

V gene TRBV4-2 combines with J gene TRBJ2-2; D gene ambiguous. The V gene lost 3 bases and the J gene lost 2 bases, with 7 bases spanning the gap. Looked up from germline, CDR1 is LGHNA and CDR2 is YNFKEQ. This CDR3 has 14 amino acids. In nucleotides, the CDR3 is TGTGCCAGCAGCCATGGGCAAAACACCGGGGAGCTGTTTTTT. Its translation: CASSHGQNTGELFF.

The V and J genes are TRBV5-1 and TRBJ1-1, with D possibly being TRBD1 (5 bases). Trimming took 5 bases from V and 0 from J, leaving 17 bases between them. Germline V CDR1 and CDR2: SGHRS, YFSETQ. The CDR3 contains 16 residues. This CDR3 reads CASRARQGLMNTEAFF. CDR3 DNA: TGCGCCAGCAGGGCACGTCAGGGCCTAATGAACACTGAAGCTTTCTTT.

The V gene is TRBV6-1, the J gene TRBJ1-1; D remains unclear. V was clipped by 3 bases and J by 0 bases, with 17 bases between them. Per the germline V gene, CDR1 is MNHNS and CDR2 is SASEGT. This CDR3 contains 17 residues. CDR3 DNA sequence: TGTGCCAGCAGTGAGGGCAGATTTTATAGAATGAACACTGAAGCTTTCTTT. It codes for CASSEGRFYRMNTEAFF.

The CDR3, as DNA: TGTGCCAGCAGCGTAGGGACAGGGGCGGTGAACGAGCAGTACTTC. It specifies CASSVGTGAVNEQYF. The rearrangement joins TRBV9 to TRBJ2-7, with 9 bases matching TRBD1. The trim removed 0 bases at V and 5 bases at J, leaving 6 bases unmatched. There are 15 residues in the CDR3. The germline V gene encodes CDR1 SGDLS and CDR2 YYNGEE.

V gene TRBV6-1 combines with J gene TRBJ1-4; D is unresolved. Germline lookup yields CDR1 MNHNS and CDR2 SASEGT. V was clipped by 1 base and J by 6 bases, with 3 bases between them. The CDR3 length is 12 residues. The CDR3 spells CASSEVDEKLFF. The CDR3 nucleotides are TGTGCCAGCAGTGAAGTGGATGAAAAACTGTTTTTT.

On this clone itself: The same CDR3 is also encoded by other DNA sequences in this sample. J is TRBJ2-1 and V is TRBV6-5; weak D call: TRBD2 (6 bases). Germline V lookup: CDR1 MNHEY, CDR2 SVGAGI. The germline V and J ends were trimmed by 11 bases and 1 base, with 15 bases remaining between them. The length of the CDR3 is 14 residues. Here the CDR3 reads CASSRGSSYNEQFF. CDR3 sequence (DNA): TGTGCCTCTAGTCGGGGGAGTTCCTACAATGAGCAGTTCTTC.

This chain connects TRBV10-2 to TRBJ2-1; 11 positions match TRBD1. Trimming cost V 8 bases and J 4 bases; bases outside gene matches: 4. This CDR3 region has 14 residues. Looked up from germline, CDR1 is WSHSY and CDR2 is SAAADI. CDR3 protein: CASAGTGGYNEQFF. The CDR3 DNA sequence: TGCGCCAGCGCGGGGACAGGGGGGTACAATGAGCAGTTCTTC.